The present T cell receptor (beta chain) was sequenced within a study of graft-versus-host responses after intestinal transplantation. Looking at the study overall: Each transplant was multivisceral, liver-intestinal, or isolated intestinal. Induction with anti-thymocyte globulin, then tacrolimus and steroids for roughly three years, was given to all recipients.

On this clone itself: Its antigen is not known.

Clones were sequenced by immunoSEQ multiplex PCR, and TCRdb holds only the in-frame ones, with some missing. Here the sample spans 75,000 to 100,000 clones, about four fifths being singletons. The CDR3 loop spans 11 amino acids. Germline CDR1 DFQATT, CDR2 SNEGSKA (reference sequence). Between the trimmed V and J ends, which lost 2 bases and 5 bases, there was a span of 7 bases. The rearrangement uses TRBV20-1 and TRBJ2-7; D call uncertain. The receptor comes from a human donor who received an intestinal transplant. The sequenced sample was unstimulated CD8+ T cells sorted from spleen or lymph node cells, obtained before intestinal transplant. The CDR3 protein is CSARYANEQYF. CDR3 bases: TGCAGTGCTAGATACGCGAACGAGCAGTACTTC.